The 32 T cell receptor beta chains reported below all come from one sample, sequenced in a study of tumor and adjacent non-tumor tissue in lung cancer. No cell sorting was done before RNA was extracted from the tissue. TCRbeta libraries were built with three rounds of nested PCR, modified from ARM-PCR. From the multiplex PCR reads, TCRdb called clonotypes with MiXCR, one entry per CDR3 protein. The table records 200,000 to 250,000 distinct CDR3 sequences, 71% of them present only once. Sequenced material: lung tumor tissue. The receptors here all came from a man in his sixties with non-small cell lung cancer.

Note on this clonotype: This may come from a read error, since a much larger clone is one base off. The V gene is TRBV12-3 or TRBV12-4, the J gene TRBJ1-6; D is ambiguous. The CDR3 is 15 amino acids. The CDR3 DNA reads TGTGCCAGCTGTTTTGGGAGCTCCTATAATTCACCCCTCCACTTT. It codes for CASCFGSSYNSPLHF.

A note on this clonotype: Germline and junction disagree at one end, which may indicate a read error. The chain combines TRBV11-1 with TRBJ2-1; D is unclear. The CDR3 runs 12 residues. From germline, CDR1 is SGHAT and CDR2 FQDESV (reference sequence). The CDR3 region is CATSTVPNEQFF. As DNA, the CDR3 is TGTGCCACCAGCACGGTCCCGAATGAGCAGTTCTTC.

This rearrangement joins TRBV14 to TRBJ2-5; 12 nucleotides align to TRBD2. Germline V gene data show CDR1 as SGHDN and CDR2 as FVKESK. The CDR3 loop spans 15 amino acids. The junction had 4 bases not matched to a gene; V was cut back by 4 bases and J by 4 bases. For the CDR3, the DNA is TGTGCCAGCAGCCCGACTAGCGGGAGAGCAGAGACCCAGTACTTC. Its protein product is CASSPTSGRAETQYF.

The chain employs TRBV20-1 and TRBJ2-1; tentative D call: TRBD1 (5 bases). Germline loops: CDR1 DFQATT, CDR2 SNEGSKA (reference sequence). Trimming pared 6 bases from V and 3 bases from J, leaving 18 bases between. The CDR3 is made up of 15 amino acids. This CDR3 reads CSAMVGLSIYNEQFF. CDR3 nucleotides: TGCAGTGCCATGGTGGGGCTGAGCATCTACAATGAGCAGTTCTTC.

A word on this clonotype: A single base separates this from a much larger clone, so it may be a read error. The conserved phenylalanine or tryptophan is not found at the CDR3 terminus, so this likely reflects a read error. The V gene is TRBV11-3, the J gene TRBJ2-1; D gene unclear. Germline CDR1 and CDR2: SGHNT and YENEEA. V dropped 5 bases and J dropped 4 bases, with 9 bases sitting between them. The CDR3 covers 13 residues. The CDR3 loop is CASSPDRYNEQFL. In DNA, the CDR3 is TGTGCCAGCAGCCCGGACCGTTACAATGAGCAGTTCTTA.

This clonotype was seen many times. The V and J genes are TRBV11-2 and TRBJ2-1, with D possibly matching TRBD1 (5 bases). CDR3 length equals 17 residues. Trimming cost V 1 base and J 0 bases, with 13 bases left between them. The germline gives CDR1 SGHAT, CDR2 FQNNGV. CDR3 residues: CASSLVTAQSSYNEQFF. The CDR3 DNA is TGTGCCAGCAGCTTAGTGACAGCCCAGAGCTCCTACAATGAGCAGTTCTTC.

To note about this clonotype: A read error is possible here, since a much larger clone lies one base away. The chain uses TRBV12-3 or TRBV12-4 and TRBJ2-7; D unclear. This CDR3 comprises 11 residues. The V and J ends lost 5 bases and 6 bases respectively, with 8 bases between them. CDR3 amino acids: CASSVTFEQYF. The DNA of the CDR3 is TGTGCCAGCAGTGTGACTTTCGAGCAGTACTTC.

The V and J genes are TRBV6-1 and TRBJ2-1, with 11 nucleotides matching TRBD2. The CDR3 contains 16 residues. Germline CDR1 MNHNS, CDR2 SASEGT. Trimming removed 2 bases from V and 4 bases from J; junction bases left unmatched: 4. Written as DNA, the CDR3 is TGTGCCAGCAGTGAACAAACTAGCGGGAGTTACAATGAGCAGTTCTTC. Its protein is CASSEQTSGSYNEQFF.

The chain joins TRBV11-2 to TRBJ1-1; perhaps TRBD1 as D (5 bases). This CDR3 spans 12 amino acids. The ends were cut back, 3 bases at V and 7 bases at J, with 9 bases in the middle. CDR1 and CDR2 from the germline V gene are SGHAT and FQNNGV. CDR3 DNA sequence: TGTGCCAGCAGCTTGGGGGGATTTGAAGCTTTCTTT. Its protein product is CASSLGGFEAFF.

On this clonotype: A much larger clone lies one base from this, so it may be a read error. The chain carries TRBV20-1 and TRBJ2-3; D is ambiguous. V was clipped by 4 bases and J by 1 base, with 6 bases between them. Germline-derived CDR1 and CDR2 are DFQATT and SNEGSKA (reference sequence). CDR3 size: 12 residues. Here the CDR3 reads CSATVCTDTQYF. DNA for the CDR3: TGCAGTGCTACTGTATGCACAGATACGCAGTATTTT.

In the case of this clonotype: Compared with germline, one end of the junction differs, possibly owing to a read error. CDR3 protein: CTSSLRGTEGGSPLHF. CDR3 nucleotides: TGTACCAGCAGCCTTAGAGGTACAGAGGGCGGTTCACCCCTCCACTTT. The V and J genes are TRBV14 and TRBJ1-6; D is unclear. Germline CDR1 reads SGHDN; CDR2 reads FVKESK. The CDR3 sequence is 16 residues long.

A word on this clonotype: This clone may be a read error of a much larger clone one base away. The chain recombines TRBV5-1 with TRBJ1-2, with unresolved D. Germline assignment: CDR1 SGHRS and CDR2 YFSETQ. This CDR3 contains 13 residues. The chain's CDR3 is CASSRMANYVYTF. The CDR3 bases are TGCGCCAGCAGCAGGATGGCGAACTATGTCTACACCTTC.

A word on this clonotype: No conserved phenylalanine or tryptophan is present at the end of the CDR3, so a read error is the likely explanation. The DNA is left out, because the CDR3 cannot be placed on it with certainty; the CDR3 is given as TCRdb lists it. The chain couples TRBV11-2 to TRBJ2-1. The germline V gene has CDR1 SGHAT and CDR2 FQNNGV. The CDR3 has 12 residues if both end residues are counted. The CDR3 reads CASSLGDNEQSL.

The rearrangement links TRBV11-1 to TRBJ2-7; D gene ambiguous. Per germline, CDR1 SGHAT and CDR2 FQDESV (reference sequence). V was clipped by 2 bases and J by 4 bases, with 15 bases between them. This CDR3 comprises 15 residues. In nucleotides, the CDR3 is TGTGCCAGCAGCTTAACCCACGGTTCAACATACGAGCAGTACTTC. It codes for CASSLTHGSTYEQYF. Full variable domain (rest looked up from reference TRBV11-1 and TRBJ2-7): EAEVAQSPRYKITEKSQAVAFWCDPISGHATLYWYRQILGQGPELLVQFQDESVVDDSQLPKDRFSAERLKGVDSTLKIQPAELGDSAMYLCASSLTHGSTYEQYFGPGTRLTVT.

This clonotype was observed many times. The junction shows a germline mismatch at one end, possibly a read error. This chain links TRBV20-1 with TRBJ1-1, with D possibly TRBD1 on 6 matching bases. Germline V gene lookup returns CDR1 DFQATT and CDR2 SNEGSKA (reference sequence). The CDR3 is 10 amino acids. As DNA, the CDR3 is TGCAGTGCTAAAATACAGGGCCTAGAATTT. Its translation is CSAKIQGLEF.

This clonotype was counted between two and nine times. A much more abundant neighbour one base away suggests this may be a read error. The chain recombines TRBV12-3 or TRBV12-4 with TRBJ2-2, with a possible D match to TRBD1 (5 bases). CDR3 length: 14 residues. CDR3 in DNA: TGTGCCAACAGTTTAGACAGGAACACCGGGGAGCTGTTTTTT. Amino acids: CANSLDRNTGELFF.

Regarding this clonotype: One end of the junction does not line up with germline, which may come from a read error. CDR3 nucleotides: TGCGTCAGCAGTGTGGGTCCCATCCCCTCAGATACGCAGTATTTT. Translation: CVSSVGPIPSDTQYF. This chain links TRBV10-1 with TRBJ2-3; D gene ambiguous. The CDR3 covers 15 residues. The germline CDR1 and CDR2 sequences are WNHNN and SYGVQD (reference sequence).

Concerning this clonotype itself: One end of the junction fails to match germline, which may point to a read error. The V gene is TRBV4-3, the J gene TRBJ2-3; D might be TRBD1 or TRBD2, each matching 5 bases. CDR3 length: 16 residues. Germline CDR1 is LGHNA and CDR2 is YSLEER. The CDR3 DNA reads TGCGCCAGCAGCCAAGATCGAGCGGACACCACACATACGCAGTATTTT. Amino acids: CASSQDRADTTHTQYF.

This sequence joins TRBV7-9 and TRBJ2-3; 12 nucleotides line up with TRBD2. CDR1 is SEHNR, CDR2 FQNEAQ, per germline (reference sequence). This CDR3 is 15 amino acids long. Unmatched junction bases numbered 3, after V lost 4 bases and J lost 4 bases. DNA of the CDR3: TGTGCCAGCAGCTGGACTAGCGGGATATCAGATACGCAGTATTTT. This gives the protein CASSWTSGISDTQYF. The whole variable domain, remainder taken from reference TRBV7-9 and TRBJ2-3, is DTGVSQNPRHKITKRGQNVTFRCDPISEHNRLYWYRQTLGQGPEFLTYFQNEAQLEKSRLLSDRFSAERPKGSFSTLEIQRTEQGDSAMYLCASSWTSGISDTQYFGPGTRLTVL.

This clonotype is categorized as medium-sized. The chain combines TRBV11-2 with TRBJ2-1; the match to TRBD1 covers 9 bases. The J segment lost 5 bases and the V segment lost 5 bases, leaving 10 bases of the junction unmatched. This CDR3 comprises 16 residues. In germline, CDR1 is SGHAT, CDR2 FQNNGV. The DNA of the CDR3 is TGTGCCAGCAGCGTCGGGGACAGGGTTGATCACAATGAGCAGTTCTTC. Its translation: CASSVGDRVDHNEQFF.

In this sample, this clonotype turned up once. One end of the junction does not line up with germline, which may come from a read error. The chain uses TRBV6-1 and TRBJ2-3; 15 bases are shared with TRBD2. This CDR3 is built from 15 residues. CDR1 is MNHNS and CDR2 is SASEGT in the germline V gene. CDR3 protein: CANSGLAGGPDTQYF. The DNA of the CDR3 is TGTGCCAACAGTGGACTAGCGGGAGGGCCAGATACCCAGTATTTT.

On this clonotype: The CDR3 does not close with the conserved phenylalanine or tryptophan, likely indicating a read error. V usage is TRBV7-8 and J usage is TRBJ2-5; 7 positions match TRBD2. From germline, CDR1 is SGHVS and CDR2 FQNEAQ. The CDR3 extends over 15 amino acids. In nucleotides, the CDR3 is TGTGCGAGCACCCCCCGACTATCGGGAGGAGAGACCCAGTACATC. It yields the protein CASTPRLSGGETQYI.

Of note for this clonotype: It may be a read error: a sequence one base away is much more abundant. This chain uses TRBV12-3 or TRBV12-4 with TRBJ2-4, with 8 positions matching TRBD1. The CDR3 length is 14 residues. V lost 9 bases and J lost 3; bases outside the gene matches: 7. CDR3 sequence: CARSRTGGKNIQYF. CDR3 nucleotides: TGTGCCAGGAGCAGAACAGGGGGCAAAAACATTCAGTACTTC.

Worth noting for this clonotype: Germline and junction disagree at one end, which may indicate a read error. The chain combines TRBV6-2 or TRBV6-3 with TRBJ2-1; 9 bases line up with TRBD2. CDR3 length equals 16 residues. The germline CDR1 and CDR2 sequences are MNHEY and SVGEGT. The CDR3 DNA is TGTGCCAGCAGTTTAGCGGGAGTGCGGTTAGGCAATAAGCAGTTCTTC. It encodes CASSLAGVRLGNKQFF.

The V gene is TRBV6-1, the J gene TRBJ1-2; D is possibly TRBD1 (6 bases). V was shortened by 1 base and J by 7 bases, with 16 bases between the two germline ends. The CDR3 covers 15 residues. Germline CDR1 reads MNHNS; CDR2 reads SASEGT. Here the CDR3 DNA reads TGTGCCAGCAGTGAAGAGGGGGGGCTCAGCTGTGGCTACACCTTC. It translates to CASSEEGGLSCGYTF.

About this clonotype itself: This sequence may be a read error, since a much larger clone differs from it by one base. The DNA for the CDR3 is TGTGTCATCAGCCCCCGGGACACTAATTACGAGCAGTACTTC. Amino acid sequence: CVISPRDTNYEQYF. The rearrangement joins TRBV10-3 to TRBJ2-7, with D perhaps TRBD1 (6 bases). This CDR3 region has 14 residues. Germline V lookup: CDR1 ENHRY, CDR2 SYGVKD.

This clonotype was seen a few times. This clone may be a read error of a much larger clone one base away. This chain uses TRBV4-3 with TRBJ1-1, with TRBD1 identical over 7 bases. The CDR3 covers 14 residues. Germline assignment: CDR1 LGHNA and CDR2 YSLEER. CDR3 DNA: TGCGCCAGCAGCCTGGACGACAGGGACACTGAAGCTCTCTTT. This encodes CASSLDDRDTEALF.

In DNA, the CDR3 is TGTGCCAGCAGTGACCCGGGACGCCTGAGCCCTGAAGCTTTCTTT. Its translation: CASSDPGRLSPEAFF. This sequence joins TRBV12-3 or TRBV12-4 and TRBJ1-1; D is possibly TRBD1 (5 bases). Trimming took 5 bases from V and 6 from J, leaving 19 bases between them. The CDR3 runs to 15 residues.

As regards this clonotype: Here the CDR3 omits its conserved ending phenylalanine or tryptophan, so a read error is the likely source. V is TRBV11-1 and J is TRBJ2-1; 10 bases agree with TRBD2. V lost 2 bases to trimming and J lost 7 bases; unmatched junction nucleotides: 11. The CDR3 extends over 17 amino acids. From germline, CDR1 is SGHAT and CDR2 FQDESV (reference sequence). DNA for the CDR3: TGTGCCAGCAGCTTATCTCGGTTAGCGGGAGGCAATAATGAGCAGTTCGTC. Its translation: CASSLSRLAGGNNEQFV.

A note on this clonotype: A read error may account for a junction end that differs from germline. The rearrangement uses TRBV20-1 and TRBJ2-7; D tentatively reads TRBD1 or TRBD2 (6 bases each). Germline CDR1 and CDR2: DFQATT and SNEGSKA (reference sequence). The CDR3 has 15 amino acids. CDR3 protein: CSTRGALRNSYEQYF. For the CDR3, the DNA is TGCAGTACTAGGGGGGCGCTAAGAAACTCCTACGAGCAGTACTTC.

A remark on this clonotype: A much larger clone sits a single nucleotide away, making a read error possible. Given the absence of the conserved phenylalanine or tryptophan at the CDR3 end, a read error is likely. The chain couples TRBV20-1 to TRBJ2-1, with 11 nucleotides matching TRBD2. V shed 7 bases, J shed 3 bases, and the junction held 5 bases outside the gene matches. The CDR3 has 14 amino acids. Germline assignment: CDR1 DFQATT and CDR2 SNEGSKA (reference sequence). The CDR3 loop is CSVEGTSGYNEQFL. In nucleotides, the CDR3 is TGCAGTGTTGAGGGGACTAGCGGCTACAATGAGCAGTTCCTC.

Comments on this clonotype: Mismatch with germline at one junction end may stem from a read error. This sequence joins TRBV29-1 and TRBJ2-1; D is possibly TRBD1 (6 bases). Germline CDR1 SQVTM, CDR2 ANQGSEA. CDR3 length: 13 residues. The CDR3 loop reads CSMGASSYSEQFF. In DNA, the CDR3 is TGCAGCATGGGGGCCAGCTCCTACAGTGAGCAGTTCTTC.